These T cell receptor beta chains were read from a single sample in a study of T cell clones after liver transplantation. Sequencing was performed with immunoSEQ multiplex PCR; in TCRdb, only in-frame clones are kept and a portion is missing. Among under 55,000 clones listed, 70% to 90% were seen once. Specimen: CD4+ T cells from blood, collected 24 months after liver transplant. All receptors derive from a human patient who received a liver transplant. Some T cells could come from the graft donor. CDR3s include the opening cysteine and the closing phenylalanine or tryptophan. The D gene is left open where the match is weak.

NA,TRBV2,TRBJ1-3,TGTGCCAGCAGTCTTCAGGGAAGCCCAGGAAACACCATATATTTT,CASSLQGSPGNTIYF
NA,TRBV11-3,TRBJ2-3,TGTGCCAGCAGCTTAACTCAGAGCACAGATACGCAGTATTTT,CASSLTQSTDTQYF
NA,TRBV4-3,TRBJ1-4,TGCGCCAGCAGCCAAGAGCAGGGTCATAATGAAAAACTGTTTTTT,CASSQEQGHNEKLFF
TRBD1,TRBV7-3,TRBJ2-3,TGTGCCAGCAGCTTCTGGACAGGGAGGACAGATACGCAGTATTTT,CASSFWTGRTDTQYF
NA,TRBV18,TRBJ2-5,TGTGCCAGCTCGCGCAGGCAACAGATCCAAGAGACCCAGTACTTC,CASSRRQQIQETQYF
NA,TRBV4-2,TRBJ2-2,TGTGCCAGCAGCCTCACGAGGGCGAACACCGGGGAGCTGTTTTTT,CASSLTRANTGELFF
TRBD2,TRBV2,TRBJ2-3,TGTGCCAGCAGTACTAGCGGAGACAGCACAGATACGCAGTATTTT,CASSTSGDSTDTQYF
NA,TRBV19,TRBJ1-2,TGTGCCAGTAGTATAGCATGGCAGGGGCCTGGCTATGGCTACACCTTC,CASSIAWQGPGYGYTF
NA,TRBV7-8,TRBJ2-1,TGTGCCAGCAGCTTAGCCTCCGAGACAGGCGACAATGAGCAGTTCTTC,CASSLASETGDNEQFF
TRBD1,TRBV6-1,TRBJ1-5,TGTGCCAGCAGTGAAACAGGGGCTCAGCCCCAGCATTTT,CASSETGAQPQHF
NA,TRBV6-5,TRBJ2-3,TGTGCCAGCAGCTCGCCCCCTCCGAGCACAGATACGCAGTATTTT,CASSSPPPSTDTQYF
NA,TRBV23-1,TRBJ2-7,TGCGCCACCCCCGACTTAGGGGGGACTAACGAGCAGTACTTC,CATPDLGGTNEQYF
TRBD2,TRBV4-1,TRBJ2-1,TGCGCCAGCAGCCAAGACAGTAAGGGGCTAGCGGGGGAGCATGAGCAGTTCTTC,CASSQDSKGLAGEHEQFF